The clone carrying this TCR beta chain was observed at least ten times. The CDR3 length is 15 residues. Germline V gene lookup returns CDR1 MGHRA and CDR2 YSYEKL. J was trimmed by 5 bases and V by 0 bases; bases with no gene match: 5. The entry originates in a study of T cells after yellow fever vaccination. Each CDR3 protein gets one entry after TCRdb re-called the 5' RACE reads with MiXCR. The table includes some 96,000 distinct CDR3 sequences, about 8.8% detected once. Sequenced material: CD8+ T cells not binding an NS4B(214-222) dextramer, sorted from PBMCs, taken around 15 days after the first yellow fever vaccination. The receptor was isolated from a man aged 18 to 30 who received the YFV17D yellow fever vaccine. The rearrangement uses TRBV4-1 and TRBJ2-5, with 8 nucleotides matching TRBD2. This chain's CDR3 is CASSQDPAGAETQYF. CDR3 nucleotides: TGCGCCAGCAGCCAAGACCCAGCGGGGGCGGAGACCCAGTACTTC.